This TCR beta chain came from a study of coeliac disease. Study results and limitations: TRB repertoires were largely private, with most amino acid sequences found in only one sample. In active celiac disease, intraepithelial and lamina propria TRB and TRG repertoires were less clonal than controls.

Method: immunoSEQ multiplex PCR; TCRdb's copy keeps in-frame clones and lacks some. The table lists about 6,700 clones, around 62% of them singletons. This clone appeared once. As yet, its antigen is unknown. CDR3 length equals 14 residues. Trimming took 0 bases from V and 0 from J, leaving 4 bases between them. CDR1 SGHNT and CDR2 YYREEE come from the germline V gene (reference sequence). The chain uses TRBV5-4 and TRBJ1-3; D unclear. The receptor comes from a woman under 30 with active celiac disease. Sequenced material: lamina propria lymphocytes from the gut. The CDR3 region is CASSLDTSGNTIYF. The CDR3 region has the DNA TGTGCCAGCAGCTTGGACACCTCTGGAAACACCATATATTTT. Full variable domain (missing parts from reference TRBV5-4 and TRBJ1-3): ETGVTQSPTHLIKTRGQQVTLRCSSQSGHNTVSWYQQALGQGPQFIFQYYREEENGRGNFPPRFSGLQFPNYSSELNVNALELDDSALYLCASSLDTSGNTIYFGEGSWLTVV.